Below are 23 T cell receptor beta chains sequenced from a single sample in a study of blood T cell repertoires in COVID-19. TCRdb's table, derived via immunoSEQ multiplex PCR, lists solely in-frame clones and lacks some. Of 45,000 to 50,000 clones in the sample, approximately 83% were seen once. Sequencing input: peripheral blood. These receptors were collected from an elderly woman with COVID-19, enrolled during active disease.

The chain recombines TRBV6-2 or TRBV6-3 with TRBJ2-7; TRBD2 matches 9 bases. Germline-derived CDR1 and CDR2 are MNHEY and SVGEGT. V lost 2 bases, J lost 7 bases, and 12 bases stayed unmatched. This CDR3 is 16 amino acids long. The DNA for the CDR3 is TGTGCCAGCAGTTACCCCCCGTATAGCGGGGGCACTGAGCAGTACTTC. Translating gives CASSYPPYSGGTEQYF.

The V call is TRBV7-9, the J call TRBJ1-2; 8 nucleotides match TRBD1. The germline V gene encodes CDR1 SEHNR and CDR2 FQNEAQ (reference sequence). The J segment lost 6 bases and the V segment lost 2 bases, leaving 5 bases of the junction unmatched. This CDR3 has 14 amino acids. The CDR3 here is CASSLQGAGDGYTF. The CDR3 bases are TGTGCCAGCAGCTTACAGGGGGCTGGGGATGGCTACACCTTC.

CDR3 amino acids: CASSEGGATGELFF. CDR3 in DNA: TGTGCCAGCAGTGAAGGGGGGGCGACCGGGGAGCTGTTTTTT. V is TRBV6-4 and J is TRBJ2-2, with D possibly TRBD2 on 7 matching bases. V lost 3 bases and J lost 5, with 10 bases in between. Per the germline V gene, CDR1 is MRHNA and CDR2 is SNTAGT. This CDR3 contains 14 residues.

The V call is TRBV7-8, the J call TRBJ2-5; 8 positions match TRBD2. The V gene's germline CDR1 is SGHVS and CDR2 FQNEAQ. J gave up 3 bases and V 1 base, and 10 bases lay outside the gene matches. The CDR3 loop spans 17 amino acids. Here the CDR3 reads CASSLGPPLAGEETQYF. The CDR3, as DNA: TGTGCCAGCAGCTTAGGGCCCCCCCTAGCGGGTGAAGAGACCCAGTACTTC.

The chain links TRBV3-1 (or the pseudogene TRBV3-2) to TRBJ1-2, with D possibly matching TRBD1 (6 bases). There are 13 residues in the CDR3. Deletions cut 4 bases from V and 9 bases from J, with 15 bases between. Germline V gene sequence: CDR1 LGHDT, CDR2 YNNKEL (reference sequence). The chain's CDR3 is CASSPPPGGRYTF. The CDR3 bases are TGTGCCAGCAGCCCTCCCCCGGGGGGGCGCTACACCTTC.

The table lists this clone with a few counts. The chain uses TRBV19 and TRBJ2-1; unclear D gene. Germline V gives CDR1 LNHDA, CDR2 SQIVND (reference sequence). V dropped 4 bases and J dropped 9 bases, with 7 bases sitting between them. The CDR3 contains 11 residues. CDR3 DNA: TGTGCCAGTAGTACGTCGGTTGAGCAGTTCTTC. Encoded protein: CASSTSVEQFF. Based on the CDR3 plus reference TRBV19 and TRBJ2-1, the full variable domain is DGGITQSPKYLFRKEGQNVTLSCEQNLNHDAMYWYRQDPGQGLRLIYYSQIVNDFQKGDIAEGYSVSREKKESFPLTVTSAQKNPTAFYLCASSTSVEQFFGPGTRLTVL.

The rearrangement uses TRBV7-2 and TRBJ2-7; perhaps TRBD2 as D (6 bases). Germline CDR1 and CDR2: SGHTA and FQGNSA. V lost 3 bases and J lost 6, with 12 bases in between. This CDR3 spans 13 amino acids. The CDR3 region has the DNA TGTGCCAGCAGCTTCGGAGGGGCGGGCGAGCAGTACTTC. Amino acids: CASSFGGAGEQYF.

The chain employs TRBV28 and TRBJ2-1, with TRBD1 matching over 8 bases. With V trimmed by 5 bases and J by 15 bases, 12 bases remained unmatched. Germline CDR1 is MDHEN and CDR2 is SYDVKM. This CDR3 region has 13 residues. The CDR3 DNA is TGTGCCAGCAGTCCGCCTGACAGGGGAAAACGGTTCTTC. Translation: CASSPPDRGKRFF.

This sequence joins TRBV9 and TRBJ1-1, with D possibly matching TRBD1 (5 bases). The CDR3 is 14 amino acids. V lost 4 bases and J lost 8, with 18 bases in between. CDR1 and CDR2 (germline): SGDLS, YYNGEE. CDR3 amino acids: CASSINAGNREAFF. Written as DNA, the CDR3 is TGTGCCAGCAGCATCAACGCAGGGAATCGAGAAGCTTTCTTT.

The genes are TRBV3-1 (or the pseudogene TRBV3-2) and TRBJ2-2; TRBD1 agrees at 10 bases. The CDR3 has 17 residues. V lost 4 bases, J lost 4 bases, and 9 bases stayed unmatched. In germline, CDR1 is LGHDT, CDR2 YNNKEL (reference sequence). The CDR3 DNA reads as TGTGCCAGCAGCCGAGCGACAGGGGGCAGTGGCACCGGGGAGCTGTTTTTT. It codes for CASSRATGGSGTGELFF.

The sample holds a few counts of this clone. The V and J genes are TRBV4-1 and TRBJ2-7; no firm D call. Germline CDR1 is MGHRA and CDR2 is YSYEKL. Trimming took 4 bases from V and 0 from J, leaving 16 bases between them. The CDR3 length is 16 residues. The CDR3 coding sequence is TGCGCCAGCAGCCTGTTTCTAATCGGGTCCTCCTACGAGCAGTACTTC. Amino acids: CASSLFLIGSSYEQYF.

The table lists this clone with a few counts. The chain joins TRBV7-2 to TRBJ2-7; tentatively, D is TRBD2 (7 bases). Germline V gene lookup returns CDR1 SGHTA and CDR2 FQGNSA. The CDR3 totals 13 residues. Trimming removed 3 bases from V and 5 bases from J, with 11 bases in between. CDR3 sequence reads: CASSFWGGHEQYF. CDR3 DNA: TGTGCCAGCAGCTTTTGGGGGGGGCACGAGCAGTACTTC. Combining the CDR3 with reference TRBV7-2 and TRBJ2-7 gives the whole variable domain GAGVSQSPSNKVTEKGKDVELRCDPISGHTALYWYRQSLGQGLEFLIYFQGNSAPDKSGLPSDRFSAERTGGSVSTLTIQRTQQEDSAVYLCASSFWGGHEQYFGPGTRLTVT.

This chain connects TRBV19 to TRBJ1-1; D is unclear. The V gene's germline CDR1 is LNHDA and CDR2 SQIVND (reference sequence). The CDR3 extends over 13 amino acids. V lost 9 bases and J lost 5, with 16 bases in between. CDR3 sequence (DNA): TGTGCCAGCTACTATAAATTCGGAACTGAAGCTTTCTTT. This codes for CASYYKFGTEAFF.

CDR3 nucleotides: TGTGCCAGCAGTTTATACCCCCCGGGACAGGGGATCTACGAGCAGTACTTC. This sequence encodes CASSLYPPGQGIYEQYF. This rearrangement joins TRBV28 to TRBJ2-7; the match to TRBD1 covers 10 bases. The ends lost 1 base at V and 3 bases at J; junction bases unmatched: 9. CDR3 size: 17 residues. Germline V gene sequence: CDR1 MDHEN, CDR2 SYDVKM.

CDR3 DNA: TGTGCCAGCAGTTCCTGGGACAGGGGGTTTTACGAGCAGTACTTC. This codes for CASSSWDRGFYEQYF. The rearrangement links TRBV6-5 to TRBJ2-7; 11 nucleotides align to TRBD1. The CDR3 is 15 residues long. J gave up 4 bases and V 4 bases, and 6 bases lay outside the gene matches. Germline assignment: CDR1 MNHEY and CDR2 SVGAGI.

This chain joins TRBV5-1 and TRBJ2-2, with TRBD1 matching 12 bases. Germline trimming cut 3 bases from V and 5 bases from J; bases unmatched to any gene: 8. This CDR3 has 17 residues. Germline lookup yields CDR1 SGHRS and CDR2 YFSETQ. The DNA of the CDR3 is TGCGCCAGCAGCTCCACGGGACAGGGGGCAGGGACCGGGGAGCTGTTTTTT. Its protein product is CASSSTGQGAGTGELFF.

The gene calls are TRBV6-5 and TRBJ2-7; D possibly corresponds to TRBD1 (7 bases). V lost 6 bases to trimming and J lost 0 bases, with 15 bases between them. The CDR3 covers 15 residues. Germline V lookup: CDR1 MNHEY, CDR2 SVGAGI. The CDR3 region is CASSRGGDSSYEQYF. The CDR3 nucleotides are TGTGCCAGCAGCCGGGGCGGGGACAGCTCCTACGAGCAGTACTTC.

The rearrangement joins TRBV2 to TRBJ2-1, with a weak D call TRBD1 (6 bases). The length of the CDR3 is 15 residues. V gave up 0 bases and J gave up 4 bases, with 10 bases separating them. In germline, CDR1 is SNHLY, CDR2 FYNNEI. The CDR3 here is CASSEAGAGYNEQFF. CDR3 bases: TGTGCCAGCAGTGAAGCGGGGGCCGGGTACAATGAGCAGTTCTTC.

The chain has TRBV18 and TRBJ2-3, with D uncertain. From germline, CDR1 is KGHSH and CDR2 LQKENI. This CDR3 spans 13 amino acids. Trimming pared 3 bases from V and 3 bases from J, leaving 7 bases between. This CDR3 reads CASSPPATDTQYF. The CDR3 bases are TGTGCCAGCTCACCGCCAGCGACAGATACGCAGTATTTT.

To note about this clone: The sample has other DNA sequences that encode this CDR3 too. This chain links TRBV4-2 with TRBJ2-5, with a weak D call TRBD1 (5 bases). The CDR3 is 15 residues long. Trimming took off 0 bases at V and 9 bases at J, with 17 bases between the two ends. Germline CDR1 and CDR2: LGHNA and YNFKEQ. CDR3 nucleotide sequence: TGTGCCAGCAGCCAAGATCGTACGGGCCCCAGGGCCCAGTACTTC. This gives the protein CASSQDRTGPRAQYF.

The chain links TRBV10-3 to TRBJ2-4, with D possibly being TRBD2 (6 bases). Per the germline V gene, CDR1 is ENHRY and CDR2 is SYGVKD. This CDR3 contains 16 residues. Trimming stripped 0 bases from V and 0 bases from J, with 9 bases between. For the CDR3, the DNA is TGTGCCATCAGTGAGTCGGGAGGCTTAGCCAAAAACATTCAGTACTTC. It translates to CAISESGGLAKNIQYF.

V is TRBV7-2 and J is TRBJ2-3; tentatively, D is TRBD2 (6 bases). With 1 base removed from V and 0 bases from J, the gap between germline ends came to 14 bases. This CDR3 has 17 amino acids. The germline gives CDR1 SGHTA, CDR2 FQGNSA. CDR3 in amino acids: CASSLVLASPSTDTQYF. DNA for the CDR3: TGTGCCAGCAGCTTAGTACTAGCCTCTCCTAGCACAGATACGCAGTATTTT.

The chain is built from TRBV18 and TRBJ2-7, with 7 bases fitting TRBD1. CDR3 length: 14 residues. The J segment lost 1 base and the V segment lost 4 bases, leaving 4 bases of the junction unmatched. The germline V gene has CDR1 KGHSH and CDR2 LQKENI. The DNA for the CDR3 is TGTGCCAGCTCACGCGAGGGGGCTTCCTACGAGCAGTACTTC. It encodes CASSREGASYEQYF.